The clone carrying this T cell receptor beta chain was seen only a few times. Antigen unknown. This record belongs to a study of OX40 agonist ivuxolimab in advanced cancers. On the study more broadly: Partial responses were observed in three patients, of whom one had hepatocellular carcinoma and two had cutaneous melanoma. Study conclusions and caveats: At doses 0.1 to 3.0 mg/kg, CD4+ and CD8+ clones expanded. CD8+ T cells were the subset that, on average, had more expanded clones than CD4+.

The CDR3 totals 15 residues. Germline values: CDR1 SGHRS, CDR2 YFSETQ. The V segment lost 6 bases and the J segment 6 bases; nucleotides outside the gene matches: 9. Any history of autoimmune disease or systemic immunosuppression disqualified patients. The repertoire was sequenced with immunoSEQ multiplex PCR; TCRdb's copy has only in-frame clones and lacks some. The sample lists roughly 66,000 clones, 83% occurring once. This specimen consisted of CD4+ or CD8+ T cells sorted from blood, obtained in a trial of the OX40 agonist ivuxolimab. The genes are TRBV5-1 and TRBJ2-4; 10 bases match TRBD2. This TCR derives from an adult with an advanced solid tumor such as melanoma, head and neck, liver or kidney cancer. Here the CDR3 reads CASTLAGVVGNIQYF. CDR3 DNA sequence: TGCGCCAGCACCCTAGCGGGAGTTGTCGGAAACATTCAGTACTTC.